Below are 24 T cell receptor beta chains sequenced from a single sample in a study of T cells in Graves' hyperthyroidism and ophthalmopathy. Template material for amplifying TCR beta CDR3 regions consisted of RNA transcripts. Using the HTBI primer set, a first-round RT-PCR was run on the TCR CDR3. Each CDR3 protein gets one entry after TCRdb re-called the multiplex PCR reads with MiXCR. The top ten clones hold roughly 7.7% of a sample with almost 600,000 distinct CDR3 sequences, more than 45% of them seen once. Sequenced input: peripheral blood or thyroid tissue (not recorded which). These receptors were taken from a woman aged 18 to 35 with Graves' hyperthyroidism.

Ten or more counts support this clonotype. The chain recombines TRBV29-1 with TRBJ1-5; D is unresolved. The germline V gene encodes CDR1 SQVTM and CDR2 ANQGSEA. Trimming stripped 5 bases from V and 6 bases from J, with 11 bases between. CDR3 length: 12 amino acids. Here the CDR3 reads CSVKEAGQPQHF. As DNA, the CDR3 is TGCAGCGTTAAGGAGGCGGGTCAGCCCCAGCATTTT. Full variable domain (missing parts from reference TRBV29-1 and TRBJ1-5): SAVISQKPSRDICQRGTSLTIQCQVDSQVTMMFWYRQQPGQSLTLIATANQGSEATYESGFVIDKFPISRPNLTFSTLTVSNMSPEDSSIYLCSVKEAGQPQHFGDGTRLSIL.

This clonotype was recorded at least ten times. The chain recombines TRBV20-1 with TRBJ1-2, with no clear D. With 3 bases removed from V and 4 bases from J, the gap between germline ends came to 18 bases. From germline, CDR1 is DFQATT and CDR2 SNEGSKA (reference sequence). CDR3 length equals 15 residues. In DNA, the CDR3 is TGCAGTGCTAGGGGGAATATCGCCGCCTCCTATGGCTACACCTTC. Residues: CSARGNIAASYGYTF.

This clonotype was detected many times. This chain links TRBV12-3 or TRBV12-4 with TRBJ2-6; D not resolved. V was trimmed by 7 bases and J by 0 bases, leaving 10 bases between them. This CDR3 is built from 15 residues. The CDR3 region is CASTWQVSGANVLTF. The CDR3 region has the DNA TGTGCCAGCACTTGGCAGGTCTCTGGGGCCAACGTCCTGACTTTC.

This clonotype was seen repeatedly, ten times or more. The V and J genes are TRBV24-1 and TRBJ1-2; perhaps TRBD1 as D (5 bases). The CDR3 has 14 residues. Germline V gene sequence: CDR1 KGHDR, CDR2 SFDVKD. Trimming stripped 4 bases from V and 8 bases from J, with 16 bases between. The CDR3 nucleotides are TGTGCCACCAGTGACAATGGCAGGGAAGTCGGCTACACCTTC. Translation: CATSDNGREVGYTF.

The CDR3 nucleotides read TGTGCCAGCAGCCAGAGGACAGCCATGGGAGGAGGCTACACCTTC. Translated, it gives CASSQRTAMGGGYTF. This sequence joins TRBV7-9 and TRBJ1-2; tentative D call: TRBD1 (6 bases). This CDR3 is built from 15 residues. Germline V gene sequence: CDR1 SEHNR, CDR2 FQNEAQ (reference sequence). V lost 5 bases and J 8 bases, leaving 21 bases between the germline ends.

The V call is TRBV20-1, the J call TRBJ1-1, with 7 bases identical to TRBD1. The CDR3 has 12 amino acids. Germline V gives CDR1 DFQATT, CDR2 SNEGSKA (reference sequence). The V gene end was trimmed by 6 bases and the J gene end by 4 bases; junction bases not matched to a gene: 5. CDR3 in DNA: TGCAGTGCACAGGGGTATATCACTGAAGCTTTCTTT. The encoded protein is CSAQGYITEAFF.

The chain joins TRBV20-1 to TRBJ1-2; D unclear. The ends were cut back, 6 bases at V and 4 bases at J, with 6 bases in the middle. CDR1 is DFQATT, CDR2 SNEGSKA, per germline (reference sequence). CDR3 size: 10 residues. The chain's CDR3 is CSASVYGYTF. DNA for the CDR3: TGCAGTGCCTCCGTCTATGGCTACACCTTC.

This clonotype occurred many times. The chain carries TRBV20-1 and TRBJ1-5; TRBD1 might be the D (5 bases). Trimming pared 4 bases from V and 0 bases from J, leaving 16 bases between. Germline V CDR1 and CDR2: DFQATT, SNEGSKA (reference sequence). The CDR3 has 16 amino acids. The CDR3 coding sequence is TGCAGTGCTATCGGGACGGGTGAATATAGCAATCAGCCCCAGCATTTT. This encodes CSAIGTGEYSNQPQHF.

Comments on this clonotype: It is unclear where the CDR3 begins or ends on the DNA, so no DNA is shown, and the CDR3 is as TCRdb lists it. The rearrangement uses TRBV6-5 and TRBJ2-2. The CDR3 length is 11 residues, termini included. CDR1 MNHEY and CDR2 SVGAGI come from the germline V gene. This chain's CDR3 is CASSTGGSCFF.

This clonotype was seen ten or more times. The chain has TRBV10-2 and TRBJ2-2; D remains ambiguous. The V gene's germline CDR1 is WSHSY and CDR2 SAAADI. The CDR3 runs to 12 residues. Trimming cost V 0 bases and J 8 bases, with 4 bases left between them. In nucleotides, the CDR3 is TGCGCCAGCAGTGAGTCGGCTGGGGAGCTGTTTTTT. Protein sequence: CASSESAGELFF.

Notes on this clonotype: Because the CDR3 is missing its conserved closing phenylalanine or tryptophan, this is likely a read error. No DNA is shown, since the ends of the CDR3 on it are uncertain; the CDR3 is the one TCRdb lists. The chain joins TRBV6-1 to TRBJ1-5; the table's D gene call, TRBD1, was not cross checked with the DNA. The CDR3 length equals 13 residues, ends included. The germline CDR1 and CDR2 sequences are MNHNS and SASEGT. CDR3 amino acids: CASSRRGLRDRDL.

This clonotype showed up just once. This chain uses TRBV27 with TRBJ1-1; TRBD1 might be the D (5 bases). V gave up 9 bases and J gave up 3 bases, with 14 bases separating them. CDR1 and CDR2 (germline): MNHEY, SMNVEV (reference sequence). The length of the CDR3 is 13 residues. In DNA, the CDR3 is TGTGCCAGTAGACACGGGGCCTACACTGAAGCTTTCTTT. Amino acids: CASRHGAYTEAFF.

This clonotype has just one count. The chain recombines TRBV29-1 with TRBJ2-7; 8 bases are a match to TRBD1. Losses at the gene ends were 5 bases for V and 3 bases for J; bases not matched to a gene: 3. In germline, CDR1 is SQVTM, CDR2 ANQGSEA. This CDR3 spans 12 amino acids. Here the CDR3 reads CSVRQGNYEQYF. The CDR3 DNA sequence: TGCAGCGTTAGACAGGGGAACTACGAGCAGTACTTC.

The rearrangement joins TRBV7-8 to TRBJ2-6; the match to TRBD2 covers 13 bases. The CDR3 contains 17 residues. Trimming cost V 6 bases and J 14 bases; bases outside gene matches: 16. Germline CDR1 is SGHVS and CDR2 is FQNEAQ. The CDR3 region is CASRFGTSGKSAYILTF. In DNA, the CDR3 is TGTGCCAGCAGATTCGGGACTAGCGGGAAAAGCGCCTACATCCTGACTTTC.

CDR3 region: CASSIGTSGTETQYF. The CDR3 DNA reads as TGCGCCAGCAGCATCGGGACTAGCGGGACTGAGACCCAGTACTTC. V gene TRBV5-1 combines with J gene TRBJ2-5, with 13 bases identical to TRBD2. CDR3 length: 15 residues. Per germline, CDR1 SGHRS and CDR2 YFSETQ. The V gene end was trimmed by 4 bases and the J gene end by 5 bases; junction bases not matched to a gene: 5.

The CDR3 is CASSVAPVRTDTQYF. In nucleotides, the CDR3 is TGTGCCAGCAGCGTAGCGCCTGTTCGTACAGATACGCAGTATTTT. J is TRBJ2-3 and V is TRBV9; D is ambiguous. This CDR3 is built from 15 residues. V was pared by 0 bases and J by 3 bases, with 11 bases between. From germline, CDR1 is SGDLS and CDR2 YYNGEE. The full variable domain, its missing parts supplied by reference TRBV9 and TRBJ2-3, is DSGVTQTPKHLITATGQRVTLRCSPRSGDLSVYWYQQSLDQGLQFLIQYYNGEERAKGNILERFSAQQFPDLHSELNLSSLELGDSALYFCASSVAPVRTDTQYFGPGTRLTVL.

Remarks on this clonotype: A much larger clone differs by one base, so this may be a read error. The chain recombines TRBV5-1 with TRBJ1-1; possible D gene TRBD1, 5 bases. Germline CDR1 reads SGHRS; CDR2 reads YFSETQ. The CDR3 extends over 14 amino acids. Here the CDR3 reads CASSLRGANTEASF. The CDR3 DNA reads TGCGCCAGCAGCTTACGAGGGGCAAACACTGAAGCTTCCTTT.

This clonotype was found a few times. Possible read error: a much larger clone is one base away. This chain links TRBV7-2 with TRBJ1-5, with TRBD1 as a possible D gene (5 bases). The CDR3 has 14 amino acids. Germline V lookup: CDR1 SGHTA, CDR2 FQGNSA. The CDR3 loop is CASSSGGSSQPQHF. CDR3 bases: TGTGCCAGCAGCTCCGGGGGGAGCAGTCAGCCCCAGCATTTT. Filled out from reference TRBV7-2 and TRBJ1-5, the complete variable domain reads GAGVSQSPSNKVTEKGKDVELRCDPISGHTALYWYRQSLGQGLEFLIYFQGNSAPDKSGLPSDRFSAERTGGSVSTLTIQRTQQEDSAVYLCASSSGGSSQPQHFGDGTRLSIL.

This clonotype has at least ten counts. The rearrangement joins TRBV5-1 to TRBJ1-2, with D tentatively TRBD1 (6 bases). The CDR3 length is 15 residues. V was pared by 4 bases and J by 2 bases, with 15 bases between. The germline V gene has CDR1 SGHRS and CDR2 YFSETQ. For the CDR3, the DNA is TGCGCCAGCAGCCTACAGGGACCGATCAACTATGGCTACACCTTC. This encodes CASSLQGPINYGYTF.

V usage is TRBV30 and J usage is TRBJ1-5; perhaps TRBD1 as D (6 bases). Germline CDR1 GTSNPN, CDR2 SVGIG (reference sequence). The CDR3 is 13 residues long. V was cut by 1 base and J by 2 bases, with 6 bases left in between. CDR3: CAWSGQGNQPQHF. For the CDR3, the DNA is TGTGCCTGGAGTGGACAGGGCAATCAGCCCCAGCATTTT.

In its sample, this clonotype was seen once. Germline is not matched at one junction end, which may reflect a read error. This chain links TRBV5-4 with TRBJ1-2, with D possibly being TRBD1 (6 bases). This CDR3 comprises 17 residues. CDR1 and CDR2 (germline): SGHNT, YYREEE (reference sequence). CDR3 coding DNA: TGTGCCAGCAGCTTGGCCGGCAGGGGAAAGACTCTCTATGGATACACCTTC. The encoded protein is CASSLAGRGKTLYGYTF.

This clonotype was seen just once. This chain links TRBV25-1 with TRBJ1-2, with a possible D match to TRBD1 (6 bases). This CDR3 has 13 amino acids. Between the trimmed V and J ends, which lost 11 bases and 4 bases, there was a span of 17 bases. Germline values: CDR1 MGHDK, CDR2 SYGVNS. The CDR3 sequence is CAGTLSSAYGYTF. The CDR3 region has the DNA TGTGCCGGGACACTCTCCTCCGCCTATGGCTACACCTTC.

The chain carries TRBV20-1 and TRBJ2-7; 7 bases are shared with TRBD2. The V gene end was trimmed by 6 bases and the J gene end by 7 bases; junction bases not matched to a gene: 15. The CDR3 sequence is 14 residues long. CDR1 DFQATT and CDR2 SNEGSKA come from the germline V gene (reference sequence). In DNA, the CDR3 is TGCAGTGCGTTCGGGGGGAAGGCCTACAATGAGCAGTACTTC. This translates into CSAFGGKAYNEQYF.

CDR3 amino acids: CASSALNRGLSDTQYF. CDR3 nucleotide sequence: TGTGCCAGCAGTGCCCTTAACAGGGGGCTGTCAGATACGCAGTATTTT. The chain carries TRBV2 and TRBJ2-3, with 9 bases matching TRBD1. The germline gives CDR1 SNHLY, CDR2 FYNNEI. Germline trimming cut 4 bases from V and 4 bases from J; bases unmatched to any gene: 9. The CDR3 spans 16 residues.